These 23 T cell receptor beta chains originate from one sample sequenced in a study of T-cell reconstitution after alpha-beta-depleted transplantation in children. Unique molecular identifiers were incorporated into the prepared TCRbeta library. TCRdb redid the calling of the PCR reads with MiXCR, one entry per CDR3 protein. This sample has some 390,000 distinct CDR3 sequences; roughly 22% occur once, and the top ten carry 3.5% to 4%. The specimen comprised PBMCs from the stem cell graft donor, sampled from the stem cell graft. The origin of the receptors is a human donor who donated a stem cell graft to a child with acute myeloid leukemia.

The rearrangement joins TRBV28 to TRBJ2-1; 13 bases match TRBD2. The CDR3 loop spans 14 amino acids. Germline CDR1 and CDR2: MDHEN and SYDVKM. V shed 7 bases, J shed 10 bases, and the junction held 7 bases outside the gene matches. The CDR3 here is CASTWTSGSYEQFF. The CDR3 nucleotides are TGTGCCAGCACCTGGACTAGCGGGAGCTACGAGCAGTTCTTC.

This clonotype was detected only a few times. The CDR3 bases are TGTGCCATCCACGGCGGCTCTTCCTACAATGAGCAGTTCTTC. Translated: CAIHGGSSYNEQFF. The genes are TRBV10-3 and TRBJ2-1, with D unresolved. Germline V gene lookup returns CDR1 ENHRY and CDR2 SYGVKD. Between the trimmed V and J ends, which lost 8 bases and 1 base, there was a span of 12 bases. The CDR3 is made up of 14 amino acids.

There are a few counts of this clonotype. The chain carries TRBV28 and TRBJ2-5; 12 nucleotides align to TRBD2. Germline V gene sequence: CDR1 MDHEN, CDR2 SYDVKM. The CDR3 totals 17 residues. V gave up 3 bases and J gave up 3 bases; unmatched junction bases: 8. CDR3 region: CASSLGFLAGGKETQYF. In nucleotides, the CDR3 is TGTGCCAGCAGTTTGGGATTCCTAGCGGGAGGGAAAGAGACCCAGTACTTC.

The chain recombines TRBV10-3 with TRBJ2-2; 12 nucleotides match TRBD2. V trimming: 7 bases; J trimming: 7 bases; junction bases outside the gene matches: 7. The CDR3 covers 15 residues. The germline V gene encodes CDR1 ENHRY and CDR2 SYGVKD. The CDR3 bases are TGTGCCATCACCCCGGGACTAGCGGGCGTCGGGGAGCTGTTTTTT. It translates to CAITPGLAGVGELFF.

This clonotype has a handful of counts. The CDR3 carries no conserved terminal phenylalanine or tryptophan, so it likely arises from a read error. No DNA is shown, since the ends of the CDR3 on it are uncertain; the CDR3 is the one TCRdb lists. V usage is TRBV12-3 or TRBV12-4 and J usage is TRBJ2-1; TRBD2, the table's D call, lacks a check against the DNA. The CDR3 has 11 residues if both end residues are counted. Here the CDR3 reads CASSLEGTSEV.

The chain is built from TRBV12-5 and TRBJ2-1; 10 bases agree with TRBD2. This CDR3 is 17 amino acids long. Trimming at V came to 2 bases and at J to 4 bases, leaving 8 bases not matched to a gene. CDR1 and CDR2 from the germline V gene are LGHNT and FRNRAP. Here the CDR3 DNA reads TGTGCTAGTGGTTTGCATCCTAGCGGGAGAAGATACAATGAGCAGTTCTTC. It specifies CASGLHPSGRRYNEQFF.

In its sample, this clonotype was seen a few times. This rearrangement joins TRBV12-3 or TRBV12-4 to TRBJ1-4; 10 bases agree with TRBD1. The trim removed 5 bases at V and 8 bases at J, leaving 14 bases unmatched. The CDR3 totals 17 residues. CDR3 region: CASSPFSQGTGEEKLFF. In DNA, the CDR3 is TGTGCCAGCAGTCCCTTCAGCCAGGGGACAGGGGAGGAAAAACTGTTTTTT.

This clonotype was picked up many times. This sequence joins TRBV20-1 and TRBJ2-1; D is perhaps TRBD2 (7 bases). Deletions cut 5 bases from V and 6 bases from J, with 11 bases between. Germline V lookup: CDR1 DFQATT, CDR2 SNEGSKA (reference sequence). The length of the CDR3 is 12 residues. CDR3 DNA: TGCAGTGCTGACGGGGGGCCCAATGAGCAGTTCTTC. It codes for CSADGGPNEQFF.

The rearrangement links TRBV10-3 to TRBJ2-3; D may be TRBD1 (6 bases). This CDR3 is 16 amino acids long. The V and J ends lost 3 bases and 0 bases respectively, with 13 bases between them. CDR1 and CDR2 (germline): ENHRY, SYGVKD. DNA for the CDR3: TGTGCCATCAGTGACTTGGACAGAAAAAGCACAGATACGCAGTATTTT. Residues: CAISDLDRKSTDTQYF.

This clonotype occurred a few times. This chain uses TRBV5-1 with TRBJ2-1, with TRBD2 matching over 8 bases. The germline CDR1 and CDR2 sequences are SGHRS and YFSETQ. J lost 3 bases, V lost 0 bases, and 2 bases had no gene match. The CDR3 is 15 residues long. The CDR3, as DNA: TGCGCCAGCAGCTTGGACACTAGCGGCTACAATGAGCAGTTCTTC. Its protein product is CASSLDTSGYNEQFF.

This clonotype was detected only a few times. CDR3 in DNA: TGTGCCAGCACTCCAGAGATAAACACTGAAGCTTTCTTT. Its protein is CASTPEINTEAFF. The gene calls are TRBV28 and TRBJ1-1, with D unclear. The CDR3 runs to 13 residues. The germline V and J ends were trimmed by 7 bases and 2 bases, with 11 bases remaining between them. Per the germline V gene, CDR1 is MDHEN and CDR2 is SYDVKM.

The CDR3, as DNA: TGTGCCAGCACTTTAGCGGGACCCCTCAATGAGCAGTTCTTC. Its translation: CASTLAGPLNEQFF. The chain has TRBV6-2 or TRBV6-3 and TRBJ2-1; TRBD2 aligns across 8 bases. V gave up 7 bases and J gave up 6 bases; unmatched junction bases: 8. Germline CDR1 is MNHEY and CDR2 is SVGEGT. The CDR3 totals 14 residues.

This clonotype was detected a few times. The genes are TRBV12-3 or TRBV12-4 and TRBJ2-7, with 8 bases lining up with TRBD1. The CDR3 runs 13 residues. After removal of 5 bases from V and 7 bases from J, the junction contained 7 bases not matched to a gene. CDR3: CASSRQGLREQYF. In DNA form, the CDR3 reads TGTGCCAGCAGTCGACAGGGGTTGAGAGAGCAGTACTTC.

This clonotype has a count of ten or more. The rearrangement uses TRBV20-1 and TRBJ2-1; D is possibly TRBD1 (5 bases). Trimming took 3 bases from V and 0 from J, leaving 12 bases between them. The length of the CDR3 is 15 residues. The germline V gene encodes CDR1 DFQATT and CDR2 SNEGSKA (reference sequence). CDR3 in DNA: TGCAGTGCTAGTGACAGAACCGACTCCTACAATGAGCAGTTCTTC. Encoded protein: CSASDRTDSYNEQFF.

This clonotype appeared many times. The rearrangement uses TRBV29-1 and TRBJ2-3; D assignment may be TRBD1 or TRBD2 (6 bases each). With 8 bases removed from V and 0 bases from J, the gap between germline ends came to 15 bases. The germline V gene has CDR1 SQVTM and CDR2 ANQGSEA. The CDR3 runs to 14 residues. This CDR3 reads CSTWGAVSTDTQYF. In DNA, the CDR3 is TGCAGCACCTGGGGGGCGGTTAGCACAGATACGCAGTATTTT.

Ten or more counts support this clonotype. The chain couples TRBV7-9 to TRBJ2-7; D is uncertain. Deletions cut 5 bases from V and 1 base from J, with 15 bases between. The CDR3 extends over 15 amino acids. Germline CDR1 SEHNR, CDR2 FQNEAQ (reference sequence). The CDR3 coding sequence is TGTGCCAGCAGCCCCTCTCTCGGACGTTCCTACGAGCAGTACTTC. Its translation is CASSPSLGRSYEQYF.

This chain connects TRBV10-3 to TRBJ2-3; 12 nucleotides match TRBD2. With V trimmed by 10 bases and J by 1 base, 6 bases remained unmatched. The germline gives CDR1 ENHRY, CDR2 SYGVKD. The CDR3 extends over 15 amino acids. Here the CDR3 DNA reads TGTGCCAGTGCTAGCGGGAGGGACCGCACAGATACGCAGTATTTT. The encoded protein is CASASGRDRTDTQYF.

The chain joins TRBV7-3 to TRBJ2-2; D may be TRBD1 (5 bases). With 3 bases removed from V and 4 bases from J, the gap between germline ends came to 12 bases. This CDR3 has 15 amino acids. The germline gives CDR1 SGHTA, CDR2 FQGTGA. DNA of the CDR3: TGTGCCAGCAGCTTCAACCTAAGGGGCACCGGGGAGCTGTTTTTT. Translating gives CASSFNLRGTGELFF.

The rearrangement joins TRBV12-3 or TRBV12-4 to TRBJ2-5; no definite D call. The CDR3 runs to 14 residues. Trimming cost V 3 bases and J 4 bases, with 12 bases left between them. Here the CDR3 reads CASSFSMSGETQYF. CDR3 coding DNA: TGTGCCAGCAGTTTTTCGATGAGTGGAGAGACCCAGTACTTC.

This clonotype came up many times. The CDR3 nucleotides are TGTGCCAGCAGTTTGGGGGCAGTAAGCTACAATGAGCAGTTCTTC. Residues: CASSLGAVSYNEQFF. This chain uses TRBV12-3 or TRBV12-4 with TRBJ2-1, with D maybe TRBD1 (6 bases). Trimming left V 3 bases short and J 3 bases short, with 12 bases between. This CDR3 has 15 residues.

This clonotype was seen many times. V usage is TRBV10-2 and J usage is TRBJ2-6, with 10 bases fitting TRBD1. CDR3 length equals 18 residues. V lost 8 bases and J lost 1; bases outside the gene matches: 11. From germline, CDR1 is WSHSY and CDR2 SAAADI. In DNA, the CDR3 is TGCGCCAGCCGGGGACAGGGGAGAGGAGGATCTGGGGCCAACGTCCTGACTTTC. Amino acid sequence: CASRGQGRGGSGANVLTF.

J is TRBJ2-6 and V is TRBV29-1; D not resolved. V was cut by 3 bases and J by 4 bases, with 13 bases left in between. The CDR3 is made up of 15 amino acids. CDR1 is SQVTM, CDR2 ANQGSEA, per germline. The CDR3 DNA sequence: TGCAGCGTTGATTCGGGCAGTTCGGGGGCCAACGTCCTGACTTTC. It codes for CSVDSGSSGANVLTF.

A word on this clonotype: A much larger clone differs by one base, so this may be a read error. The gene calls are TRBV4-1 and TRBJ2-7, with D possibly being TRBD2 (6 bases). V was pared by 1 base and J by 2 bases, with 6 bases between. Germline V CDR1 and CDR2: MGHRA, YSYEKL. This CDR3 is built from 13 residues. The DNA of the CDR3 is TGCGCCAGCAGCCAAGCGGGGGCCTACGAGCAGTACTTC. It codes for CASSQAGAYEQYF.